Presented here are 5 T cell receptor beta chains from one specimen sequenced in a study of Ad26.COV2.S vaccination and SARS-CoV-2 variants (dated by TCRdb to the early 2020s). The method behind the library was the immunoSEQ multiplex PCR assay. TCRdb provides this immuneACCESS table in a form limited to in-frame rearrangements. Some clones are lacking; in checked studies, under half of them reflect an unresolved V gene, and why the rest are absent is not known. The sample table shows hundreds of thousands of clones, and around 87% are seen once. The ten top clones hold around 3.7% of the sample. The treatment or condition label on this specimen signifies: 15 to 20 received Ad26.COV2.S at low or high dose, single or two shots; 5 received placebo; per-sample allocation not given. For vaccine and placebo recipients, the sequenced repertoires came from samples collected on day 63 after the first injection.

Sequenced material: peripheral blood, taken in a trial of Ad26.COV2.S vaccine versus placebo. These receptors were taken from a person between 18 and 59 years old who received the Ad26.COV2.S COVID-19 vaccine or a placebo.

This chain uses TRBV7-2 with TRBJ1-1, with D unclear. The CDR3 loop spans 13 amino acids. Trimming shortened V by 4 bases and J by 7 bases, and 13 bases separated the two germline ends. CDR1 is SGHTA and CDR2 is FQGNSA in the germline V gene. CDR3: CASSSILGGEAFF. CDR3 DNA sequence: TGTGCCAGCAGCTCTATCCTGGGAGGTGAAGCTTTCTTT. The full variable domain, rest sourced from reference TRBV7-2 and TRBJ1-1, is GAGVSQSPSNKVTEKGKDVELRCDPISGHTALYWYRQSLGQGLEFLIYFQGNSAPDKSGLPSDRFSAERTGGSVSTLTIQRTQQEDSAVYLCASSSILGGEAFFGQGTRLTVV.

In nucleotides, the CDR3 is TGTGCCAGCAGTCCCGGTCCGGCAGGGACTCTTGGAAACACCATATATTTT. It is translated as CASSPGPAGTLGNTIYF. This chain connects TRBV6-6 to TRBJ1-3; maybe TRBD1 (5 bases). CDR1 is MNHNY and CDR2 is SVGAGI in the germline V gene (reference sequence). The V end lost 5 bases, the J end lost 3 bases, and 20 bases lay between the germline ends. The CDR3 covers 17 residues.

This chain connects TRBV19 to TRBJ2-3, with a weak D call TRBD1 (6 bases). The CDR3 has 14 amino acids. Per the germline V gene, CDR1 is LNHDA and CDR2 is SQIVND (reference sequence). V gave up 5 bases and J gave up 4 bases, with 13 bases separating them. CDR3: CASSSGQFPDTQYF. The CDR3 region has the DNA TGTGCCAGTAGTTCTGGACAGTTCCCAGATACGCAGTATTTT.

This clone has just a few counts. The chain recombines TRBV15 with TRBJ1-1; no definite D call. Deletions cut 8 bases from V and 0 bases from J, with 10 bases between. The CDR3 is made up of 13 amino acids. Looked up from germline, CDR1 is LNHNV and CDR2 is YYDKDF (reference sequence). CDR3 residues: CATAYGLNTEAFF. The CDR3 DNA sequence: TGTGCCACCGCATACGGGTTGAACACTGAAGCTTTCTTT. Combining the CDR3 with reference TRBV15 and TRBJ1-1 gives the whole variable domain DAMVIQNPRYQVTQFGKPVTLSCSQTLNHNVMYWYQQKSSQAPKLLFHYYDKDFNNEADTPDNFQSRRPNTSFCFLDIRSPGLGDTAMYLCATAYGLNTEAFFGQGTRLTVV.

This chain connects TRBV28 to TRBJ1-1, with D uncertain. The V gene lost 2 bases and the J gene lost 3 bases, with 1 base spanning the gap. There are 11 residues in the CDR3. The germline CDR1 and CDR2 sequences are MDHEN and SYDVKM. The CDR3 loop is CASSLDTEAFF. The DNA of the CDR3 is TGTGCCAGCAGTTTAGACACTGAAGCTTTCTTT.